Listed here are 29 T cell receptor beta chains from one sample, sequenced in a study of blood T cell repertoires in COVID-19. Clones were read by immunoSEQ multiplex PCR, and TCRdb kept only the in-frame ones, dropping some. The sample carries about 270,000 clones, 85% to 90% recorded once. The specimen sequenced was PBMCs or T cells enriched from blood (not recorded which). The receptor set was obtained from a woman between 18 and 29 years old who had recovered from COVID-19.

The rearrangement joins TRBV2 to TRBJ2-2; no clear D. Trimming cost V 7 bases and J 3 bases, with 6 bases left between them. CDR1 and CDR2 (germline): SNHLY, FYNNEI. The CDR3 runs 12 residues. The CDR3 loop is CASIIYTGELFF. Here the CDR3 DNA reads TGTGCCAGCATTATATACACCGGGGAGCTGTTTTTT.

The chain is built from TRBV11-2 and TRBJ1-2, with 9 bases fitting TRBD1. This CDR3 contains 15 residues. J lost 8 bases, V lost 1 base, and 8 bases had no gene match. Germline loops: CDR1 SGHAT, CDR2 FQNNGV. Here the CDR3 DNA reads TGTGCCAGCAGCTTAGTCGGGACAGGGTCTCAAGGCTACACCTTC. This codes for CASSLVGTGSQGYTF.

The chain is built from TRBV7-8 and TRBJ2-7; weak D call: TRBD1 (6 bases). V gave up 0 bases and J gave up 6 bases, with 15 bases separating them. Germline-derived CDR1 and CDR2 are SGHVS and FQNEAQ. The CDR3 contains 15 residues. CDR3 nucleotides: TGTGCCAGCAGCTTAGCGCCTTTGGGGGCGAGCGAGCAGTACTTC. Its translation is CASSLAPLGASEQYF.

The chain uses TRBV18 and TRBJ1-2; TRBD1 matches 9 bases. The CDR3 is made up of 16 amino acids. V lost 1 base and J lost 3; bases outside the gene matches: 6. Germline values: CDR1 KGHSH, CDR2 LQKENI. Here the CDR3 DNA reads TGTGCCAGCTCACCACTCGGACAGGGGTACGACTATGGCTACACCTTC. Translating gives CASSPLGQGYDYGYTF.

V is TRBV2 and J is TRBJ2-7; TRBD1 matches at 8 bases. This CDR3 is built from 15 residues. The V gene's germline CDR1 is SNHLY and CDR2 FYNNEI. V was pared by 6 bases and J by 2 bases, with 9 bases of the junction left unmatched. The CDR3: CASRDRTGKPYEQYF. CDR3 nucleotides: TGTGCCAGCAGGGACCGGACAGGGAAACCCTACGAGCAGTACTTC.

The chain recombines TRBV7-9 with TRBJ2-4; 7 bases are shared with TRBD1. Losses at the gene ends were 4 bases for V and 7 bases for J; bases not matched to a gene: 10. Germline CDR1 reads SEHNR; CDR2 reads FQNEAQ (reference sequence). The CDR3 totals 15 residues. CDR3 coding DNA: TGTGCCAGCAGCTCCCGGGACAGAGAAAGGAACATTCAGTACTTC. It yields the protein CASSSRDRERNIQYF.

The J gene is TRBJ1-1, the V gene TRBV24-1; D remains unclear. V lost 7 bases and J lost 4, with 3 bases in between. The CDR3 is 10 residues long. The V gene's germline CDR1 is KGHDR and CDR2 SFDVKD. Here the CDR3 reads CATSGTEAFF. The CDR3 DNA reads TGTGCCACCAGCGGCACTGAAGCTTTCTTT.

The rearrangement uses TRBV10-3 and TRBJ1-1; weak D call: TRBD1 (5 bases). CDR3 length: 14 amino acids. Per germline, CDR1 ENHRY and CDR2 SYGVKD. Trimming took off 10 bases at V and 6 bases at J, with 21 bases between the two ends. The CDR3 nucleotides read TGTGCCACCACTGTGGGGCGTGGTAGCCCTGAAGCTTTCTTT. Residues: CATTVGRGSPEAFF.

The V and J genes are TRBV19 and TRBJ2-4; 9 bases match TRBD1. Losses at the gene ends were 7 bases for V and 5 bases for J; bases not matched to a gene: 6. The CDR3 runs 14 residues. The germline V gene encodes CDR1 LNHDA and CDR2 SQIVND (reference sequence). Written as DNA, the CDR3 is TGTGCCAGTACCACGACAGGGGGGGAAAACATTCAGTACTTC. It encodes CASTTTGGENIQYF.

J is TRBJ2-7 and V is TRBV27; a possible D gene is TRBD1 (5 bases). Deletions cut 3 bases from V and 0 bases from J, with 12 bases between. Per the germline V gene, CDR1 is MNHEY and CDR2 is SMNVEV (reference sequence). This CDR3 comprises 15 residues. The CDR3 is CASSFRQGLSYEQYF. The CDR3 nucleotides are TGTGCCAGCAGTTTCCGTCAGGGCCTCTCCTACGAGCAGTACTTC.

As regards this clone: Other DNA sequences in this specimen translate into the identical CDR3. The chain links TRBV7-9 to TRBJ2-1, with 14 bases aligning to TRBD2. CDR1 is SEHNR and CDR2 is FQNEAQ in the germline V gene (reference sequence). This CDR3 is 15 amino acids long. The trim removed 5 bases at V and 8 bases at J, leaving 5 bases unmatched. DNA of the CDR3: TGTGCCAGCAGCCTGACTAGCGGGGGGGCCCATGAGCAGTTCTTC. Its translation is CASSLTSGGAHEQFF.

The chain couples TRBV2 to TRBJ1-2; D might be TRBD1 (6 bases). In germline, CDR1 is SNHLY, CDR2 FYNNEI. This CDR3 region has 12 residues. The V gene lost 7 bases and the J gene lost 7 bases, with 13 bases spanning the gap. The CDR3 coding sequence is TGTGCCAGCACCCAGGACAGAATTGGCTACACCTTC. Its translation is CASTQDRIGYTF.

This clone was observed a single time. The rearrangement joins TRBV10-2 to TRBJ1-1, with 8 bases matching TRBD1. This CDR3 comprises 14 residues. After removal of 2 bases from V and 4 bases from J, the junction contained 3 bases not matched to a gene. Germline V gives CDR1 WSHSY, CDR2 SAAADI. CDR3 protein: CASSETGGGTEAFF. In nucleotides, the CDR3 is TGCGCCAGCAGTGAGACAGGGGGAGGCACTGAAGCTTTCTTT.

This rearrangement joins TRBV7-9 to TRBJ2-2; maybe TRBD1 (6 bases). V shed 3 bases and J shed 5 bases, with 16 bases lying between them. The CDR3 has 16 amino acids. Germline V gene data show CDR1 as SEHNR and CDR2 as FQNEAQ (reference sequence). CDR3 amino acids: CASSLSLTGQTGELFF. CDR3 in DNA: TGTGCCAGCAGCTTGAGCTTGACAGGCCAGACCGGGGAGCTGTTTTTT.

This clone has only one observation. As DNA, the CDR3 is TGTGCCAGCAGTGGACAGGGGGAAGGGTACGAGCAGTACTTC. The encoded protein is CASSGQGEGYEQYF. The rearrangement uses TRBV2 and TRBJ2-7; 9 nucleotides align to TRBD1. With 4 bases clipped from V and 4 bases from J, the junction kept 5 bases outside the gene matches. The CDR3 spans 14 residues. CDR1 SNHLY and CDR2 FYNNEI come from the germline V gene.

V and J are TRBV7-6 and TRBJ2-1; possibly TRBD2 for D (6 bases). Germline CDR1 and CDR2: SGHVS and FNYEAQ. With 1 base removed from V and 7 bases from J, the gap between germline ends came to 17 bases. CDR3 length: 16 amino acids. The CDR3 sequence: CASSLVGLGTENEQFF. The DNA of the CDR3 is TGTGCCAGCAGCTTAGTAGGTCTAGGGACTGAGAATGAGCAGTTCTTC.

V is TRBV7-9 and J is TRBJ2-1; the match to TRBD2 covers 12 bases. Germline-derived CDR1 and CDR2 are SEHNR and FQNEAQ (reference sequence). Unmatched junction bases numbered 5, after V lost 3 bases and J lost 8 bases. The CDR3 covers 15 residues. This CDR3 reads CASSFLAGGQDEQFF. The CDR3, as DNA: TGTGCCAGCAGCTTCCTAGCGGGGGGGCAGGATGAGCAGTTCTTC.

This rearrangement joins TRBV18 to TRBJ1-3; TRBD1 matches at 8 bases. Germline CDR1 and CDR2: KGHSH and LQKENI. This CDR3 contains 15 residues. V gave up 3 bases and J gave up 2 bases; unmatched junction bases: 3. The DNA of the CDR3 is TGTGCCAGCTCACCTCTCAGGGGGCCTGGAAACACCATATATTTT. Translating gives CASSPLRGPGNTIYF.

V gene TRBV7-9 combines with J gene TRBJ1-2; D is undetermined. Germline V gene data show CDR1 as SEHNR and CDR2 as FQNEAQ (reference sequence). The CDR3 length is 13 residues. The V and J ends lost 4 bases and 2 bases respectively, with 8 bases between them. The CDR3: CASSSSGNYGYTF. The DNA of the CDR3 is TGTGCCAGCAGCTCATCAGGAAACTATGGCTACACCTTC.

CDR3 nucleotides: TGTGCCAGCAGCTTGGGCCTAGCGGGGGGGTCCTACAATGAGCAGTTCTTC. Its translation: CASSLGLAGGSYNEQFF. The chain recombines TRBV5-6 with TRBJ2-1; 12 bases fit TRBD2. CDR3 size: 17 residues. The V and J ends lost 0 bases and 1 base, in that order; junction bases with no gene match: 2. CDR1 and CDR2 from the germline V gene are SGHDT and YYEEEE.

The V gene is TRBV9, the J gene TRBJ2-5; possible D gene TRBD2, 5 bases. The V gene's germline CDR1 is SGDLS and CDR2 YYNGEE. The CDR3 has 12 amino acids. The V end lost 3 bases, the J end lost 3 bases, and 6 bases lay between the germline ends. The DNA of the CDR3 is TGTGCCAGCAGCGCACTAGAAGAGACCCAGTACTTC. It yields the protein CASSALEETQYF.

This CDR3 is CATGEGETTPLHF. The DNA of the CDR3 is TGTGCCACTGGAGAGGGGGAAACGACACCCCTCCACTTT. The genes are TRBV19 and TRBJ1-6; tentatively, D is TRBD1 (6 bases). The V and J ends lost 10 bases and 11 bases respectively, with 18 bases between them. The CDR3 has 13 amino acids. The V gene's germline CDR1 is LNHDA and CDR2 SQIVND (reference sequence).

This rearrangement joins TRBV4-2 to TRBJ2-1; TRBD2 matches at 14 bases. J was trimmed by 0 bases and V by 6 bases; bases with no gene match: 4. This CDR3 comprises 17 residues. Germline-derived CDR1 and CDR2 are LGHNA and YNFKEQ. CDR3 DNA: TGTGCCAGCAGGAGACTAGCGGGGGGGAGCTCCTACAATGAGCAGTTCTTC. Translation: CASRRLAGGSSYNEQFF.

This clone was seen once. V gene TRBV19 combines with J gene TRBJ2-1; D remains ambiguous. V was trimmed by 2 bases and J by 7 bases, leaving 9 bases between them. The germline gives CDR1 LNHDA, CDR2 SQIVND (reference sequence). The CDR3 consists of 13 residues. CDR3 loop: CASSIPTGNEQFF. The CDR3 coding sequence is TGTGCCAGTAGTATACCGACTGGGAATGAGCAGTTCTTC.

The V and J genes are TRBV2 and TRBJ2-5, with a tentative D call TRBD1 (6 bases). CDR3 length: 14 residues. In germline, CDR1 is SNHLY, CDR2 FYNNEI. V was cut by 5 bases and J by 2 bases, with 12 bases left in between. The chain's CDR3 is CASSPRTEQETQYF. The CDR3 DNA follows: TGTGCCAGCAGTCCGCGGACAGAACAAGAGACCCAGTACTTC.

This chain joins TRBV7-9 and TRBJ2-1, with D possibly TRBD2 on 6 matching bases. Germline V lookup: CDR1 SEHNR, CDR2 FQNEAQ (reference sequence). V dropped 4 bases and J dropped 0 bases, with 16 bases sitting between them. The CDR3 spans 17 residues. The CDR3 sequence: CASSSAEGGVSYNEQFF. The CDR3, as DNA: TGTGCCAGCAGCTCCGCCGAGGGCGGGGTCTCCTACAATGAGCAGTTCTTC.

The chain recombines TRBV24-1 with TRBJ1-1, with a weak D call TRBD1 (5 bases). This CDR3 contains 13 residues. Trimming shortened V by 5 bases and J by 3 bases, and 9 bases separated the two germline ends. In germline, CDR1 is KGHDR, CDR2 SFDVKD. The DNA of the CDR3 is TGTGCCACCAGTGCAGGGCCGTACACTGAAGCTTTCTTT. It is translated as CATSAGPYTEAFF.

V usage is TRBV5-1 and J usage is TRBJ1-1; a possible D gene is TRBD1 (6 bases). CDR1 is SGHRS, CDR2 YFSETQ, per germline. This CDR3 spans 15 amino acids. The V end lost 2 bases, the J end lost 0 bases, and 11 bases lay between the germline ends. As DNA, the CDR3 is TGCGCCAGCAGCTTTACGGGACAAATGAACACTGAAGCTTTCTTT. It specifies CASSFTGQMNTEAFF.

This clone was observed a few times. This chain links TRBV6-5 with TRBJ2-1; 10 nucleotides align to TRBD2. This CDR3 contains 15 residues. Trimming took 5 bases from V and 1 from J; bases not matched to a gene: 2. Germline V gene lookup returns CDR1 MNHEY and CDR2 SVGAGI. CDR3 DNA: TGTGCCAGCAGTCCACTAGCGGGGTCCTACAATGAGCAGTTCTTC. This codes for CASSPLAGSYNEQFF.